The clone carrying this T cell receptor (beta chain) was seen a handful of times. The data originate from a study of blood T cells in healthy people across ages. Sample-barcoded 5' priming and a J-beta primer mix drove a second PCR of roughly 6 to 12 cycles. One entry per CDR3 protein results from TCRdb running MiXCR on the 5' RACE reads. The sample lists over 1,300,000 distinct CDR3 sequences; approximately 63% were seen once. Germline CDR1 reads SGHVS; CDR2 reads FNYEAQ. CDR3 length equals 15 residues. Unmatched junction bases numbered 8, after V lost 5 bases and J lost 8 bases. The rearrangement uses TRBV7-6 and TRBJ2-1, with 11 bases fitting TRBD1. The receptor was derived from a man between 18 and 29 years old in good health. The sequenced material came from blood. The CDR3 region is CASSRDRGGLHEQFF. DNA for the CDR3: TGTGCCAGCAGCCGGGACAGGGGGGGACTGCATGAGCAGTTCTTC.